The clone carrying this T cell receptor (beta chain) has just one count. As yet, its antigen is unknown. Assay: immunoSEQ multiplex PCR; the TCRdb copy retains only in-frame clones and omits some. This table holds roughly 5,400 clones, approximately 91% found once. The sample originates from a study of T cells in pancreatic ductal adenocarcinoma. Findings and caveats of the study: Tumors hold more CD45RO+ effector T cells, which may bias toward lower diversity. Compared with tumor, blood showed more total productive templates and approximately 8-fold more clonotypes. No significant tumor-blood clonality difference; means were about 0.11 and 0.072.

Selected pancreatic ductal adenocarcinoma patients had undergone surgery without neoadjuvant therapy. This CDR3 is 12 amino acids long. Trimming stripped 2 bases from V and 4 bases from J, with 4 bases between. Germline V CDR1 and CDR2: KGHSH, LQKENI. The J gene is TRBJ2-3, the V gene TRBV18; no reliable D call. This sequence originates from a human donor with pancreatic ductal adenocarcinoma. Specimen: pancreatic tumor tissue. CDR3 bases: TGTGCCAGCTCACCAATTGCAGATACGCAGTATTTT. It translates to CASSPIADTQYF.